The 17 T cell receptor beta chains reported below all come from one sample, sequenced in a study of preoperative IRX-2 immunotherapy in early breast cancer. The treatment: preoperative locoregional IRX-2 cytokine immunotherapy. The table came from immunoSEQ multiplex PCR; TCRdb's copy has only in-frame clones and leaves some out. The data hold tens of thousands of clones, with around 91% observed a single time. This sample was gathered from a patient treated with IRX-2 immunotherapy. Source of these receptors: a human donor with breast cancer.

V usage is TRBV9 and J usage is TRBJ1-3; 7 bases agree with TRBD1. Germline lookup yields CDR1 SGDLS and CDR2 YYNGEE. CDR3 size: 17 residues. The V segment lost 0 bases and the J segment 4 bases; nucleotides outside the gene matches: 10. The CDR3 reads CASSVATGAGSGNTIYF. CDR3 coding DNA: TGTGCCAGCAGCGTAGCCACAGGGGCTGGTTCCGGAAACACCATATATTTT. Full variable domain (missing parts from reference TRBV9 and TRBJ1-3): DSGVTQTPKHLITATGQRVTLRCSPRSGDLSVYWYQQSLDQGLQFLIQYYNGEERAKGNILERFSAQQFPDLHSELNLSSLELGDSALYFCASSVATGAGSGNTIYFGEGSWLTVV.

The chain carries TRBV2 and TRBJ2-5; 8 nucleotides line up with TRBD1. This CDR3 has 14 residues. With 6 bases clipped from V and 5 bases from J, the junction kept 8 bases outside the gene matches. Germline CDR1 is SNHLY and CDR2 is FYNNEI. This CDR3 is CASSGQGLLETQYF. The CDR3 nucleotides are TGTGCCAGCAGCGGACAGGGCCTACTTGAGACCCAGTACTTC.

This chain uses TRBV10-2 with TRBJ2-1; 9 nucleotides line up with TRBD1. The germline V gene has CDR1 WSHSY and CDR2 SAAADI. J gave up 4 bases and V 4 bases, and 8 bases lay outside the gene matches. The CDR3 has 16 amino acids. CDR3 loop: CASSGTGQGPYNEQFF. In DNA form, the CDR3 reads TGCGCCAGCAGTGGCACCGGACAGGGGCCTTACAATGAGCAGTTCTTC.

This chain joins TRBV30 and TRBJ1-4, with D perhaps matching TRBD1 (5 bases). This CDR3 region has 15 residues. Deletions cut 3 bases from V and 1 base from J, with 12 bases between. CDR1 GTSNPN and CDR2 SVGIG come from the germline V gene (reference sequence). The CDR3 protein is CAWSGGRGTNEKLFF. The CDR3 nucleotides read TGTGCCTGGAGCGGGGGGAGGGGAACTAATGAAAAACTGTTTTTT.

V usage is TRBV9 and J usage is TRBJ1-1, with D hard to call. Germline CDR1 reads SGDLS; CDR2 reads YYNGEE. This CDR3 is built from 14 residues. V was shortened by 5 bases and J by 2 bases, with 13 bases between the two germline ends. The CDR3 nucleotides are TGTGCCAGCAGTCAAGTCCAGTCAAACACTGAAGCTTTCTTT. Its translation: CASSQVQSNTEAFF.

The genes are TRBV7-8 and TRBJ2-7, with TRBD1 identical over 9 bases. The V gene's germline CDR1 is SGHVS and CDR2 FQNEAQ. This CDR3 region has 15 residues. Germline trimming cut 2 bases from V and 3 bases from J; bases unmatched to any gene: 5. The CDR3 loop reads CASSLTRDRVYEQYF. The CDR3 region has the DNA TGTGCCAGCAGCTTAACGCGGGACAGGGTCTACGAGCAGTACTTC.

The chain carries TRBV7-9 and TRBJ2-5; D is perhaps TRBD1 or TRBD2 (5 bases each). This CDR3 contains 13 residues. CDR1 and CDR2 (germline): SEHNR, FQNEAQ (reference sequence). The V end was cut by 8 bases, the J end by 3 bases, with 13 bases between. The CDR3 sequence: CASHRGAEETQYF. In nucleotides, the CDR3 is TGTGCCAGCCATCGGGGCGCCGAAGAGACCCAGTACTTC.

This clone was detected a few times. The chain carries TRBV10-1 and TRBJ1-1, with a tentative D call TRBD1 (5 bases). Per germline, CDR1 WNHNN and CDR2 SYGVQD (reference sequence). V dropped 10 bases and J dropped 1 base, with 10 bases sitting between them. CDR3 length equals 12 residues. The CDR3 loop reads CATSGSNTEAFF. The CDR3 DNA reads TGCGCCACATCAGGGTCGAACACTGAAGCTTTCTTT.

This chain links TRBV19 with TRBJ2-1; 10 bases fit TRBD1. The CDR3 extends over 13 amino acids. Germline V gene lookup returns CDR1 LNHDA and CDR2 SQIVND (reference sequence). The trim removed 10 bases at V and 8 bases at J, leaving 8 bases unmatched. Here the CDR3 DNA reads TGTGCCACCGACAGGGGGCGCCCCCATGAGCAGTTCTTC. This sequence encodes CATDRGRPHEQFF.

The chain couples TRBV5-1 to TRBJ2-1; D unresolved. Trimming removed 2 bases at V and 6 bases at J, with 9 bases between. The CDR3 is 13 amino acids. Germline V gene sequence: CDR1 SGHRS, CDR2 YFSETQ. In DNA, the CDR3 is TGCGCCAGCAGCTTCCCGCCAGGCAATGAGCAGTTCTTC. Protein: CASSFPPGNEQFF.

The chain combines TRBV12-5 with TRBJ1-4; D remains unclear. Between the trimmed V and J ends, which lost 6 bases and 0 bases, there was a span of 8 bases. CDR1 is LGHNT, CDR2 FRNRAP, per germline. The CDR3 consists of 14 residues. The CDR3 spells CASGHGTTNEKLFF. DNA of the CDR3: TGTGCTAGTGGACACGGGACAACTAATGAAAAACTGTTTTTT.

The CDR3 DNA reads as TGTGCCACCAGCAGCCGAAGCGGGAGCGGCGCAGATACGCAGTATTTT. This translates into CATSSRSGSGADTQYF. V usage is TRBV15 and J usage is TRBJ2-3, with 8 bases fitting TRBD2. The CDR3 is 16 residues long. V shed 3 bases, J shed 4 bases, and the junction held 9 bases outside the gene matches. From germline, CDR1 is LNHNV and CDR2 YYDKDF (reference sequence).

The V and J genes are TRBV18 and TRBJ2-5; a weak D match, TRBD1 (6 bases). Trimming cost V 5 bases and J 5 bases, with 18 bases left between them. Germline-derived CDR1 and CDR2 are KGHSH and LQKENI. The CDR3 contains 15 residues. CDR3 DNA sequence: TGTGCCAGCTCAATTGCAGGGGCTTTCCAGGAGACCCAGTACTTC. It is translated as CASSIAGAFQETQYF.

The genes are TRBV7-9 and TRBJ2-2; 8 positions agree with TRBD2. J lost 7 bases, V lost 2 bases, and 9 bases had no gene match. This CDR3 region has 16 residues. From germline, CDR1 is SEHNR and CDR2 FQNEAQ (reference sequence). The CDR3 spells CASSLPAGGFFGELFF. DNA for the CDR3: TGTGCCAGCAGCTTACCGGCGGGGGGCTTCTTCGGGGAGCTGTTTTTT.

The J gene is TRBJ2-7, the V gene TRBV11-2, with TRBD2 matching over 12 bases. After removal of 3 bases from V and 7 bases from J, the junction contained 4 bases not matched to a gene. Germline CDR1 is SGHAT and CDR2 is FQNNGV. The CDR3 sequence is 14 residues long. CDR3 nucleotide sequence: TGTGCCAGCAGCTTTTTACTAGCGGGGGGAGAGCAGTACTTC. This gives the protein CASSFLLAGGEQYF.

Only one count was recorded for this clone. This sequence joins TRBV10-3 and TRBJ1-1; maybe TRBD1 (6 bases). Looked up from germline, CDR1 is ENHRY and CDR2 is SYGVKD. There are 13 residues in the CDR3. V dropped 10 bases and J dropped 0 bases, with 12 bases sitting between them. The CDR3: CATTRGLNTEAFF. The CDR3 DNA reads as TGTGCCACTACCAGGGGACTGAACACTGAAGCTTTCTTT.

The chain uses TRBV28 and TRBJ2-5; D might be TRBD2 (5 bases). The CDR3 spans 14 residues. The V end was cut by 6 bases, the J end by 2 bases, with 13 bases between. The germline gives CDR1 MDHEN, CDR2 SYDVKM. As DNA, the CDR3 is TGTGCCAGCAGACTCCGACTACGACAAGAGACCCAGTACTTC. This translates into CASRLRLRQETQYF.